Below, 16 T cell receptor beta chains from the same sample are listed, as sequenced in a study of blood T cell repertoires in COVID-19. Assay: immunoSEQ multiplex PCR; the TCRdb copy retains only in-frame clones and omits some. The sample includes tens of thousands of clones, roughly three quarters of them seen just once. Sequences were obtained from peripheral blood. These receptors were collected from a man in his 70s with acute or convalescent COVID-19.

Note on this clone: The junction and the germline gene differ at one end; a read error may be behind it. The chain links TRBV20-1 to TRBJ1-4; the D gene is possibly TRBD1 (5 bases). CDR1 DFQATT and CDR2 SNEGSKA come from the germline V gene (reference sequence). This CDR3 contains 11 residues. The CDR3 DNA is TGCAGTGCTAGTGAGGGGCGGCGTGCGGTTTTT. It encodes CSASEGRRAVF.

The V and J genes are TRBV4-3 and TRBJ1-2, with D perhaps matching TRBD1 (6 bases). The germline V gene has CDR1 LGHNA and CDR2 YSLEER. The ends were cut back, 0 bases at V and 0 bases at J, with 17 bases in the middle. The CDR3 spans 18 residues. CDR3 sequence reads: CASSQEWSQGMPNYGYTF. In DNA, the CDR3 is TGCGCCAGCAGCCAAGAGTGGAGCCAGGGGATGCCTAACTATGGCTACACCTTC.

This chain uses TRBV7-2 with TRBJ2-5; 12 bases map to TRBD2. CDR3 length: 16 amino acids. Trimming removed 4 bases from V and 9 bases from J; junction bases left unmatched: 12. Germline V gene data show CDR1 as SGHTA and CDR2 as FQGNSA. CDR3 in amino acids: CASSSPFTSGGSPQYF. The CDR3 bases are TGTGCCAGCAGCTCCCCTTTTACTAGCGGGGGGAGTCCCCAGTACTTC.

CDR3 nucleotide sequence: TGTGCCAGTAGTATCGGAGCAGGGGGGATTGAAGCTTTCTTT. Translation: CASSIGAGGIEAFF. The V call is TRBV19, the J call TRBJ1-1; 7 nucleotides align to TRBD1. The CDR3 is made up of 14 amino acids. Per the germline V gene, CDR1 is LNHDA and CDR2 is SQIVND (reference sequence). V trimming: 3 bases; J trimming: 7 bases; junction bases outside the gene matches: 8.

The chain links TRBV4-1 to TRBJ1-5; no clear D. The germline V and J ends were trimmed by 4 bases and 4 bases, with 8 bases remaining between them. The CDR3 sequence is 13 residues long. Germline lookup yields CDR1 MGHRA and CDR2 YSYEKL. CDR3 amino acids: CASSRQENQPQHF. In DNA form, the CDR3 reads TGCGCCAGCAGCCGCCAGGAAAATCAGCCCCAGCATTTT.

This clone was seen a few times. Mismatch with germline at one junction end may stem from a read error. The chain links TRBV6-2 or TRBV6-3 to TRBJ1-3; tentatively, D is TRBD1 (6 bases). Germline V gene data show CDR1 as MNHEY and CDR2 as SVGEGT. This CDR3 spans 14 amino acids. In DNA form, the CDR3 reads TGTGCCAGCGGTTACCAGGGGTCTGGAAACACCATATATTTT. Amino acids: CASGYQGSGNTIYF.

V gene TRBV5-6 combines with J gene TRBJ2-7, with a weak D call TRBD2 (6 bases). The CDR3 is 12 residues long. V was cut by 4 bases and J by 9 bases, with 14 bases left in between. Germline V gene lookup returns CDR1 SGHDT and CDR2 YYEEEE. CDR3 sequence: CASSEGRGGQYF. CDR3 nucleotide sequence: TGTGCCAGCAGCGAGGGGCGGGGAGGGCAGTACTTC.

The chain couples TRBV6-5 to TRBJ2-7; 10 bases fit TRBD1. Germline CDR1 MNHEY, CDR2 SVGAGI. The CDR3 spans 15 residues. J was trimmed by 6 bases and V by 8 bases; bases with no gene match: 13. The CDR3 DNA reads as TGTGCCAGCGACATCGCGGGACAGGGGTTACCCGAGCAGTACTTC. Encoded protein: CASDIAGQGLPEQYF.

The V call is TRBV7-2, the J call TRBJ2-5; 9 bases match TRBD2. The trim removed 5 bases at V and 0 bases at J, leaving 16 bases unmatched. The germline V gene has CDR1 SGHTA and CDR2 FQGNSA. The CDR3 runs to 19 residues. CDR3 residues: CASSPTGLAGLRNQETQYF. The CDR3 coding sequence is TGTGCCAGCAGCCCCACGGGGCTAGCGGGGCTTAGGAACCAAGAGACCCAGTACTTC.

The J gene is TRBJ2-1, the V gene TRBV6-1; 12 bases match TRBD2. Germline assignment: CDR1 MNHNS and CDR2 SASEGT. CDR3 length: 16 amino acids. J was trimmed by 6 bases and V by 0 bases; bases with no gene match: 3. CDR3 region: CASSEALAGGPNEQFF. CDR3 bases: TGTGCCAGCAGTGAAGCTCTAGCGGGGGGGCCCAATGAGCAGTTCTTC.

The rearrangement joins TRBV21-1 to TRBJ1-2. TRBV21-1 is labeled a pseudogene. This CDR3 is 11 amino acids long. The CDR3, as DNA: TGTGCCAGGTGGCGGGCCTATGGCTACACCTTC. Its translation: CARWRAYGYTF.

The J gene is TRBJ2-1, the V gene TRBV5-1, with 12 bases lining up with TRBD2. The CDR3 loop spans 16 amino acids. Germline-derived CDR1 and CDR2 are SGHRS and YFSETQ. V gave up 2 bases and J gave up 4 bases; unmatched junction bases: 4. CDR3 residues: CASSFPSGGVYNEQFF. The CDR3 DNA sequence: TGCGCCAGCAGCTTTCCTAGCGGGGGGGTTTACAATGAGCAGTTCTTC.

The chain has TRBV28 and TRBJ1-1, with 9 bases that match TRBD1. Germline-derived CDR1 and CDR2 are MDHEN and SYDVKM. The CDR3 is 17 amino acids. With 4 bases clipped from V and 2 bases from J, the junction kept 11 bases outside the gene matches. The CDR3 loop is CASSSLQGAHLNTEAFF. The CDR3 DNA sequence: TGTGCCAGCAGTTCACTACAGGGGGCCCACCTCAACACTGAAGCTTTCTTT.

This sequence joins TRBV23-1 and TRBJ2-4; a weak D match, TRBD1 (6 bases). TRBV23-1 is an open reading frame whose function is uncertain. The CDR3 contains 15 residues. The V and J ends lost 6 bases and 3 bases respectively, with 15 bases between them. CDR3 sequence reads: CASRPPRQDKNIQYF. In DNA, the CDR3 is TGCGCCAGCAGACCCCCTCGACAGGACAAAAACATTCAGTACTTC.

This clone was observed once. The chain links TRBV5-6 to TRBJ2-3; 7 positions agree with TRBD1. J was trimmed by 1 base and V by 4 bases; bases with no gene match: 9. Germline-derived CDR1 and CDR2 are SGHDT and YYEEEE. CDR3 length: 16 amino acids. The CDR3 DNA sequence: TGTGCCAGCAGCAAAAGGGGACAGATACGCACAGATACGCAGTATTTT. Its translation: CASSKRGQIRTDTQYF.

CDR3 sequence: CASSLLGAANTGELFF. CDR3 bases: TGTGCCAGCAGTTTATTGGGAGCGGCCAACACCGGGGAGCTGTTTTTT. This chain links TRBV27 with TRBJ2-2; possible D gene TRBD2, 5 bases. The V end lost 1 base, the J end lost 2 bases, and 11 bases lay between the germline ends. The CDR3 is 16 residues long. Germline CDR1 and CDR2: MNHEY and SMNVEV (reference sequence).